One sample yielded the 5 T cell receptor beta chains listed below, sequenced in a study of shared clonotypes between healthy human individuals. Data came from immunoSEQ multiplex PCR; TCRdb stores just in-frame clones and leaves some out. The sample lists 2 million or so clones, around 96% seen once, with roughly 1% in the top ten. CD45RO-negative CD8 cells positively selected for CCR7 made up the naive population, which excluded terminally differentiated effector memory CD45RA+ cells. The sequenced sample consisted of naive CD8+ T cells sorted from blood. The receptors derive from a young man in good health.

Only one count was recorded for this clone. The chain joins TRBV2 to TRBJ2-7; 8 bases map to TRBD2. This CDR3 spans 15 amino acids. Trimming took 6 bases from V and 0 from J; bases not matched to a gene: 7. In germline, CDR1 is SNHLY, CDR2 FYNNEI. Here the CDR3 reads CASSGGDGYSYEQYF. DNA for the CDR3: TGTGCCAGCAGCGGGGGGGACGGGTACTCCTACGAGCAGTACTTC.

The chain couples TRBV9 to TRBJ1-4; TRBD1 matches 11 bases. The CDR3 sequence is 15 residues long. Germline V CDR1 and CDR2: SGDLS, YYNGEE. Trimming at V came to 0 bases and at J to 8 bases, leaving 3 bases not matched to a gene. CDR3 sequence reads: CASSVEDRGQEKLFF. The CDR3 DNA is TGTGCCAGCAGCGTAGAGGACAGGGGGCAAGAAAAACTGTTTTTT.

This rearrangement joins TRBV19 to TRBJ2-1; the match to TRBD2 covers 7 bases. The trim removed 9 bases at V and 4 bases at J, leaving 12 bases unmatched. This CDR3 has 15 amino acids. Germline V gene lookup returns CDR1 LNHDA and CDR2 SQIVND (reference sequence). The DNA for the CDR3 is TGTGCCAGCCACCCAGCAAGCGGGATATACAATGAGCAGTTCTTC. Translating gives CASHPASGIYNEQFF.

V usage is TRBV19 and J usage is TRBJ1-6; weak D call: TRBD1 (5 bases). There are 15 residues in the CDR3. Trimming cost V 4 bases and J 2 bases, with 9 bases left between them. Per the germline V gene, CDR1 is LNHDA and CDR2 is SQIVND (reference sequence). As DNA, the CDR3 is TGTGCCAGTAGTACAGGGTTGGCCTATAATTCACCCCTCCACTTT. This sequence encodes CASSTGLAYNSPLHF.

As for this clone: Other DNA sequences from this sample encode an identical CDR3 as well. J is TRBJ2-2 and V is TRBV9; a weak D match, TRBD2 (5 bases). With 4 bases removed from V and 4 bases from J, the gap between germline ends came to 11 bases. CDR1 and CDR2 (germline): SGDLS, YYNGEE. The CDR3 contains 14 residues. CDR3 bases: TGTGCCAGCAGCCTGACCGGAGGCACCGGGGAGCTGTTTTTT. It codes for CASSLTGGTGELFF.